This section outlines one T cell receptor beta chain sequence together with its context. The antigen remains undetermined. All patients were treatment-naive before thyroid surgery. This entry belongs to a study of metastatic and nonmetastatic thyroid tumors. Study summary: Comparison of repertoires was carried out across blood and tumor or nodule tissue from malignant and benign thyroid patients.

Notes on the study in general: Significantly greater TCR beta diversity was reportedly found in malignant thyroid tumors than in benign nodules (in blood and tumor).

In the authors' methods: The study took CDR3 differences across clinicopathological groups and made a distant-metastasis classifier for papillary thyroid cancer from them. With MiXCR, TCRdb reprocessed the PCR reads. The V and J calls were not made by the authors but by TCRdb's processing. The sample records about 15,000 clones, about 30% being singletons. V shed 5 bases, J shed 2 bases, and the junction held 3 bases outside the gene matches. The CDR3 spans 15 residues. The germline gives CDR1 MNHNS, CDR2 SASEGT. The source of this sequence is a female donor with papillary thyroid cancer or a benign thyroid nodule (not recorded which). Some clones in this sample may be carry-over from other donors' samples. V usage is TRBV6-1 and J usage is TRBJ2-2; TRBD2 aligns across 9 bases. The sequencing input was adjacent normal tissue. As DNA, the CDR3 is TGTGCCAGCAGTCGACTAGCGGATAACACCGGGGAGCTGTTTTTT. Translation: CASSRLADNTGELFF.